These T cell receptor beta chains were read from a single sample in a study of response to subunit inactivated influenza vaccine. TCRdb passed the RT-PCR reads through MiXCR, listing each CDR3 protein once. This sample has approximately 680,000 distinct CDR3 sequences; approximately 14% occur once, and the top ten carry 11%. This specimen consisted of PBMCs from blood, obtained about 12 days after vaccination. These receptors came from a man aged 45 to 65 who received an inactivated influenza vaccine. The CDR3 runs from the conserved cysteine through the conserved F or W. Fields, in order: clone size, V gene, J gene, D gene, CDR3 DNA, CDR3 protein. A D gene is named only where the DNA matches it firmly. A clone size is listed for some rows: how often the clone was seen (once, few, many), or a class if it is expanded.

abundance: few; v_gene: TRBV20-1; j_gene: TRBJ2-4; d_gene: -; CDR3nt: TGCAGTGCTGAGACACCAGGGAGTTTGACCAAAAACATTCAGTACTTC; CDR3aa: CSAETPGSLTKNIQYF
abundance: -; v_gene: TRBV6-2/TRBV6-3; j_gene: TRBJ2-5; d_gene: -; CDR3nt: TGTGCCAGCAGTTTGGGGCTTTCAAACAAAGAGACCCAGTACTTC; CDR3aa: CASSLGLSNKETQYF
abundance: few; v_gene: TRBV6-1; j_gene: TRBJ2-7; d_gene: -; CDR3nt: TGTGCCAGCAGATTTTTAGGGCTAGCACCCTACGAGCAGTACTTC; CDR3aa: CASRFLGLAPYEQYF
abundance: -; v_gene: TRBV29-1; j_gene: TRBJ1-5; d_gene: -; CDR3nt: TGCAGCGTTGAGAGTGACAGCAATCAGCCCCAGCATTTT; CDR3aa: CSVESDSNQPQHF
abundance: -; v_gene: TRBV7-6; j_gene: TRBJ2-2; d_gene: -; CDR3nt: TGTGCCAGCAGCACGCCCAGGGCCGCGAACACCGGGGAGCTGTTTTTT; CDR3aa: CASSTPRAANTGELFF
abundance: -; v_gene: TRBV6-5; j_gene: TRBJ2-1; d_gene: -; CDR3nt: TGTGCCAGCAGTTACTCGAGCAGGGCGAATGAGCAGTTCTTC; CDR3aa: CASSYSSRANEQFF
abundance: few; v_gene: TRBV6-1; j_gene: TRBJ2-2; d_gene: -; CDR3nt: TGTGCCAGCAGACCCGGGACATTCAACACCGGGGAGCTGTTTTTT; CDR3aa: CASRPGTFNTGELFF
abundance: many; v_gene: TRBV4-1; j_gene: TRBJ2-3; d_gene: TRBD1; CDR3nt: TGCGCCAGCAGCGCCCGGACAGGTTGGGACCCAGATACGCAGTATTTT; CDR3aa: CASSARTGWDPDTQYF
abundance: once; v_gene: TRBV30; j_gene: TRBJ2-5; d_gene: TRBD2; CDR3nt: TGTGCCTGGAGTCGGGGCAGCGGACTAGCGGGATATGGGGAGACCCAGTACTTC; CDR3aa: CAWSRGSGLAGYGETQYF
abundance: -; v_gene: TRBV4-2; j_gene: TRBJ2-1; d_gene: -; CDR3nt: TGTGCCAGCAGCCAAGGCCGGGACGGAAGGGGCAATGAGCAGTTCTTC; CDR3aa: CASSQGRDGRGNEQFF
abundance: few; v_gene: TRBV4-3; j_gene: TRBJ2-2; d_gene: TRBD2; CDR3nt: TGCGCCAGCAGCCAAGATTCCCGGGAGGGTTCGATCGGGGAGCTGTTTTTT; CDR3aa: CASSQDSREGSIGELFF
abundance: -; v_gene: TRBV5-1; j_gene: TRBJ2-1; d_gene: -; CDR3nt: TGCGCCAGCAGCTTGGCCCCGGATGTGACTTCCCAGTTCTTC; CDR3aa: CASSLAPDVTSQFF
abundance: many; v_gene: TRBV28; j_gene: TRBJ1-5; d_gene: TRBD1; CDR3nt: TGTGCCAGCAGTTTAAGACAGGGCATTAGCAATCAGCCCCAGCATTTT; CDR3aa: CASSLRQGISNQPQHF
abundance: -; v_gene: TRBV9; j_gene: TRBJ2-7; d_gene: -; CDR3nt: TGTGCCAGCAGCGCCGGGAGCGATGACGAGCAGTACTTC; CDR3aa: CASSAGSDDEQYF
abundance: -; v_gene: TRBV7-9; j_gene: TRBJ2-7; d_gene: TRBD2; CDR3nt: TGTGCCAGCAGCCGAGCGGGGGGTCTCTCCTACGAGCAGTACTTC; CDR3aa: CASSRAGGLSYEQYF
abundance: many; v_gene: TRBV3-1; j_gene: TRBJ2-1; d_gene: -; CDR3nt: TGTGCCAGCAGCCAAGCCGCCAACTCCTACAATGAGCAGTTCTTC; CDR3aa: CASSQAANSYNEQFF
abundance: many; v_gene: TRBV4-2; j_gene: TRBJ2-3; d_gene: TRBD1; CDR3nt: TGTGCCAGCAGCCAAGAGGTCGGGACAGGGGCCACAGATACGCAGTATTTT; CDR3aa: CASSQEVGTGATDTQYF
abundance: many; v_gene: TRBV20-1; j_gene: TRBJ2-5; d_gene: TRBD2; CDR3nt: TGCAGTGCTAGAGGTGCGGGAGGGCCGGTGAAGACCCAGTACTTC; CDR3aa: CSARGAGGPVKTQYF
abundance: -; v_gene: TRBV4-3; j_gene: TRBJ1-5; d_gene: -; CDR3nt: TGCGCCAGCAGCCAAGGACAGCTAAATCAGCCCCAGCATTTT; CDR3aa: CASSQGQLNQPQHF
abundance: -; v_gene: TRBV7-9; j_gene: TRBJ2-7; d_gene: TRBD2; CDR3nt: TGTGCCAGCAGCCGGACTAGCGGGAGCCACGAGCAGTACTTC; CDR3aa: CASSRTSGSHEQYF
abundance: many; v_gene: TRBV3-1; j_gene: TRBJ2-3; d_gene: -; CDR3nt: TGTGCCAGCAGCCAAGAGGGTGTGCCGACAGATACGCAGTATTTT; CDR3aa: CASSQEGVPTDTQYF
abundance: few; v_gene: TRBV7-2; j_gene: TRBJ2-5; d_gene: -; CDR3nt: TGTGCCAGCAGCTTTCCCATAGCGGTCGGATATCAAGAGACCCAGTACTTC; CDR3aa: CASSFPIAVGYQETQYF
abundance: -; v_gene: TRBV12-3/TRBV12-4; j_gene: TRBJ2-7; d_gene: -; CDR3nt: TGTGCCAGCAGTTTGTGGGAGAGTATGGGCGAGCAGTACTTC; CDR3aa: CASSLWESMGEQYF
abundance: few; v_gene: TRBV6-1; j_gene: TRBJ1-5; d_gene: -; CDR3nt: TGTGCCACACAGAACAGGGACGACAATCAGCCCCAGCATTTT; CDR3aa: CATQNRDDNQPQHF
abundance: many; v_gene: TRBV7-2; j_gene: TRBJ2-7; d_gene: -; CDR3nt: TGTGCCAGCAGCTTAGTCGGGGGAATGTACTACGAGCAGTACTTC; CDR3aa: CASSLVGGMYYEQYF
abundance: -; v_gene: TRBV12-3/TRBV12-4; j_gene: TRBJ2-5; d_gene: TRBD2; CDR3nt: TGTGCCAGCAGTGCTAGCGGGAAGAGGGAGACCCAGTACTTC; CDR3aa: CASSASGKRETQYF
abundance: -; v_gene: TRBV25-1; j_gene: TRBJ2-7; d_gene: -; CDR3nt: TGTGCCAGCAGTGATTATGGTAAGGGGGCCTACGAGCAGTACTTC; CDR3aa: CASSDYGKGAYEQYF
abundance: -; v_gene: TRBV7-2; j_gene: TRBJ1-2; d_gene: TRBD1; CDR3nt: TGTGCCAGCAGCCCGACAGGGGGGTTGAAAGGCTACACCTTC; CDR3aa: CASSPTGGLKGYTF
abundance: few; v_gene: TRBV18; j_gene: TRBJ2-2; d_gene: -; CDR3nt: TGTGCCAGCTCACCACCAATGAACACCGGGGAGCTGTTTTTT; CDR3aa: CASSPPMNTGELFF
abundance: -; v_gene: TRBV12-3/TRBV12-4; j_gene: TRBJ1-5; d_gene: -; CDR3nt: TGTGCCAGCAGTTTAGCAACAGGTCGAAGCAATCAGCCCCAGCATTTT; CDR3aa: CASSLATGRSNQPQHF
abundance: many; v_gene: TRBV4-1; j_gene: TRBJ2-4; d_gene: TRBD2; CDR3nt: TGCGCCAGCAGCCCGACGCCTAGCGGGGGGGCCGGAAACATTCAGTACTTC; CDR3aa: CASSPTPSGGAGNIQYF
abundance: few; v_gene: TRBV19; j_gene: TRBJ2-7; d_gene: -; CDR3nt: TGTGCCAGTAGTATGGGATCACAGGGGACTATACCCTACGAGCAGTACTTC; CDR3aa: CASSMGSQGTIPYEQYF
abundance: few; v_gene: TRBV9; j_gene: TRBJ2-7; d_gene: -; CDR3nt: TGTGCCAGCAGCGAGCGCCCACTAGCCCTTGGGGACGAGCAGTACTTC; CDR3aa: CASSERPLALGDEQYF
abundance: few; v_gene: TRBV28; j_gene: TRBJ1-4; d_gene: -; CDR3nt: TGTGCCAGCAGTGGCAGGGGTGGTAATGAAAAACTGTTTTTT; CDR3aa: CASSGRGGNEKLFF
abundance: few; v_gene: TRBV29-1; j_gene: TRBJ2-5; d_gene: -; CDR3nt: TGCAGCGTTGTCGGGACACTTATCTGGGAGACCCAGTACTTC; CDR3aa: CSVVGTLIWETQYF
abundance: -; v_gene: TRBV30; j_gene: TRBJ1-2; d_gene: -; CDR3nt: TGTGCCTGGAGTGGTGACAGACTTAACTATGGCTACACCTTC; CDR3aa: CAWSGDRLNYGYTF
abundance: few; v_gene: TRBV6-5; j_gene: TRBJ2-7; d_gene: -; CDR3nt: TGTGCCAGCAGTTCGGAGGGAGGCTCCTACGAGCAGTACTTC; CDR3aa: CASSSEGGSYEQYF
abundance: -; v_gene: TRBV5-5; j_gene: TRBJ1-2; d_gene: -; CDR3nt: TGTGCCAGCAGCTTGGTCCAGGATTGGGTCTATGGCTACACCTTC; CDR3aa: CASSLVQDWVYGYTF
abundance: few; v_gene: TRBV28; j_gene: TRBJ2-4; d_gene: -; CDR3nt: TGTGCCAGCAGTTTTCCCACCCGGACTGAACTAGCCAAAAACATTCAGTACTTC; CDR3aa: CASSFPTRTELAKNIQYF
abundance: -; v_gene: TRBV4-1; j_gene: TRBJ2-5; d_gene: -; CDR3nt: TGCGCCAGCAGCCAACTGGGGCCGGGGCAGCAAGAGACCCAGTACTTC; CDR3aa: CASSQLGPGQQETQYF
abundance: -; v_gene: TRBV6-4; j_gene: TRBJ2-5; d_gene: TRBD1; CDR3nt: TGTGCCAGCAGCGACCGACAGGGCCTGGGGCCCCAGTACTTC; CDR3aa: CASSDRQGLGPQYF
abundance: few; v_gene: TRBV3-1; j_gene: TRBJ2-3; d_gene: -; CDR3nt: TGTGCCAGCAGCCCCAGGGATCGGTCTGCTTCGGATACGCAGTATTTT; CDR3aa: CASSPRDRSASDTQYF
abundance: few; v_gene: TRBV18; j_gene: TRBJ1-2; d_gene: TRBD1; CDR3nt: TGTGCCAGCTCACCGGGACAGGGCGGTGGCTACACCTTC; CDR3aa: CASSPGQGGGYTF
abundance: few; v_gene: TRBV12-3/TRBV12-4; j_gene: TRBJ2-7; d_gene: TRBD1; CDR3nt: TGTGCCAGCAGGCCAAAAACAGGGGGCGGCTCCTACGAGCAGTACTTC; CDR3aa: CASRPKTGGGSYEQYF
abundance: few; v_gene: TRBV6-4; j_gene: TRBJ2-6; d_gene: -; CDR3nt: TGTGCCAGCAGTGACTCGGAAGGGGCCAACGTCCTGACTTTC; CDR3aa: CASSDSEGANVLTF
abundance: many; v_gene: TRBV9; j_gene: TRBJ2-1; d_gene: TRBD2; CDR3nt: TGTGCCAGCAGCGCCGCCGGGACTAGCCACAGTGAGCAGTTCTTC; CDR3aa: CASSAAGTSHSEQFF
abundance: -; v_gene: TRBV19; j_gene: TRBJ1-1; d_gene: -; CDR3nt: TGTGCCAGTAGTATGAATCCGGCAGCCCTGAAAGCTTTCTTT; CDR3aa: CASSMNPAALKAFF
abundance: -; v_gene: TRBV20-1; j_gene: TRBJ2-1; d_gene: -; CDR3nt: TGCAGTGCTAGAGATAATGGGAAGGGTCCTTACAATGAGCAGTTCTTC; CDR3aa: CSARDNGKGPYNEQFF
abundance: -; v_gene: TRBV9; j_gene: TRBJ2-1; d_gene: TRBD2; CDR3nt: TGTGCCAGCAGCGTATCAGCGGGGGGGCCCTACAATGAGCAGTTCTTC; CDR3aa: CASSVSAGGPYNEQFF
abundance: -; v_gene: TRBV12-3/TRBV12-4; j_gene: TRBJ2-7; d_gene: TRBD2; CDR3nt: TGTGCCAGCACCGGGACTAGCTACGAGCAGTACTTC; CDR3aa: CASTGTSYEQYF
abundance: few; v_gene: TRBV3-1; j_gene: TRBJ2-1; d_gene: -; CDR3nt: TGTGCCAGCAGCCGCCACAGGGACAATGAGCAGTTCTTC; CDR3aa: CASSRHRDNEQFF
abundance: -; v_gene: TRBV5-1; j_gene: TRBJ2-2; d_gene: -; CDR3nt: TGCGCCAGCAGCTTGGAGTCCCAGAAAAACGCGCTGTTTTTT; CDR3aa: CASSLESQKNALFF
abundance: -; v_gene: TRBV4-1; j_gene: TRBJ1-1; d_gene: -; CDR3nt: TGCGCCAGCAGCCAAGACGCAGGACGGCTTAACACTGAAGCTTTCTTT; CDR3aa: CASSQDAGRLNTEAFF
abundance: -; v_gene: TRBV7-8; j_gene: TRBJ1-1; d_gene: -; CDR3nt: TGTGCCAGCAGCTTACCGACCGTTAGCCTAAAGAACACTGAAGCTTTCTTT; CDR3aa: CASSLPTVSLKNTEAFF
abundance: -; v_gene: TRBV7-2; j_gene: TRBJ2-2; d_gene: -; CDR3nt: TGTGCCAGCAGCTTAGTCGAGGAGGCCGGGGAGCTGTTTTTT; CDR3aa: CASSLVEEAGELFF
abundance: -; v_gene: TRBV29-1; j_gene: TRBJ2-1; d_gene: -; CDR3nt: TGCAGCGTTGTGCGCTTAAGCAACAATGAGCAGTTCTTC; CDR3aa: CSVVRLSNNEQFF
abundance: -; v_gene: TRBV5-1; j_gene: TRBJ1-1; d_gene: -; CDR3nt: TGCGCCAGCAGCCGGACAGACATGAACACTGAAGCTTTCTTT; CDR3aa: CASSRTDMNTEAFF
abundance: -; v_gene: TRBV28; j_gene: TRBJ2-3; d_gene: -; CDR3nt: TGTGCCAGCAACCATGCCCGGGGACAACCGCTTGCAGATACGCAGTATTTT; CDR3aa: CASNHARGQPLADTQYF